A single T cell receptor beta chain is shown here with its context. The PCR used 60 Vbeta and 13 Jbeta primers. The data were produced by immunoSEQ multiplex PCR, yet TCRdb's version contains in-frame clones alone and is incomplete. The sample has about 160,000 clones; about three quarters are singletons. The record originates from a study of cytomegalovirus exposure and HLA in healthy donors. The germline CDR1 and CDR2 sequences are GTSNPN and SVGIG (reference sequence). V was clipped by 4 bases and J by 2 bases, with 18 bases between them. The CDR3 has 16 residues. The specimen sequenced was PBMCs. The chain is built from TRBV30 and TRBJ1-5; D might be TRBD1 (6 bases). The TCR sequence derives from a woman between 40 and 50 years old in good health and CMV-seronegative. The CDR3 loop reads CAWTPRGARGNQPQHF. The CDR3, as DNA: TGTGCCTGGACCCCCCGGGGGGCGCGAGGCAATCAGCCCCAGCATTTT.